The 12 T cell receptor beta chains below come from one sample, sequenced in a study of blood T cells in healthy people across ages. With a J-beta primer mix and a sample-barcoded 5' primer, a second PCR ran roughly 7 to 11 cycles. TCRdb re-derived calls from the 5' RACE reads in MiXCR, one entry per CDR3 protein. The data contain around 790,000 distinct CDR3 sequences, under 45% of them singletons. Sequenced material: blood. These receptor sequences come from a man aged 55 to 69 in good health.

This clonotype was seen a handful of times. The rearrangement uses TRBV29-1 and TRBJ2-3; tentative D call: TRBD1 (6 bases). The CDR3 runs 14 residues. Trimming stripped 6 bases from V and 2 bases from J, with 15 bases between. The germline CDR1 and CDR2 sequences are SQVTM and ANQGSEA. The CDR3 bases are TGCAGCGTGCCCGGACAGATATCCACAGATACGCAGTATTTT. Its protein is CSVPGQISTDTQYF.

The J gene is TRBJ2-7, the V gene TRBV5-8; 11 bases line up with TRBD1. Germline CDR1 SGHTS, CDR2 YDEGEE. V trimming: 5 bases; J trimming: 7 bases; junction bases outside the gene matches: 11. The CDR3 contains 15 residues. CDR3 amino acids: CASRRTGQGVREQYF. The CDR3 bases are TGTGCCAGCAGGCGGACGGGACAGGGGGTGCGAGAGCAGTACTTC.

The J gene is TRBJ2-1, the V gene TRBV29-1; D gene ambiguous. The V gene's germline CDR1 is SQVTM and CDR2 ANQGSEA. CDR3 size: 11 residues. Trimming removed 6 bases at V and 6 bases at J, with 9 bases between. CDR3 nucleotides: TGCAGCGTGAGCAGCCTCAATGAGCAGTTCTTC. Protein product: CSVSSLNEQFF.

This clonotype was found a few times. The junction shows a germline mismatch at one end, possibly a read error. The chain's CDR3 is CSARKGTNAEAFF. The CDR3 DNA is TGCAGTGCTAGAAAAGGGACGAACGCTGAAGCTTTCTTT. V and J are TRBV20-1 and TRBJ1-1; D may be TRBD1 (5 bases). The CDR3 consists of 13 residues. Germline V CDR1 and CDR2: DFQATT, SNEGSKA (reference sequence).

This chain links TRBV21-1 with TRBJ2-7; the tabulated D call, TRBD1, remains unverified against the DNA. TRBV21-1 is a pseudogene segment. The CDR3 length is 15 residues. CDR3 DNA sequence: TGTGCCAGCAGCAAAGGGACAGGGAACACAGACGAGCAGTACTTC. This codes for CASSKGTGNTDEQYF.

This clonotype was seen a handful of times. This CDR3 is CASRNGETQYF. CDR3 DNA: TGTGCCAGCAGGAATGGGGAGACCCAGTACTTC. The V gene is TRBV6-1, the J gene TRBJ2-5; D remains ambiguous. The CDR3 length is 11 residues. V lost 6 bases and J 5 bases, leaving 7 bases between the germline ends. The germline gives CDR1 MNHNS, CDR2 SASEGT.

V gene TRBV7-2 combines with J gene TRBJ2-4, with D possibly being TRBD1 (6 bases). Germline V lookup: CDR1 SGHTA, CDR2 FQGNSA. This CDR3 is 15 amino acids long. V lost 2 bases, J lost 4 bases, and 12 bases lay in between. CDR3 nucleotide sequence: TGTGCCAGCAGCTTACGGGGACAAGAAAAAAACATTCAGTACTTC. It yields the protein CASSLRGQEKNIQYF.

The V call is TRBV10-2, the J call TRBJ2-6; D is unclear. CDR3 length: 16 residues. The germline CDR1 and CDR2 sequences are WSHSY and SAAADI. V was pared by 0 bases and J by 0 bases, with 6 bases between. In DNA, the CDR3 is TGCGCCAGCAGTGAGTCGGGCAGCTCTGGGGCCAACGTCCTGACTTTC. Translation: CASSESGSSGANVLTF.

The V call is TRBV5-1, the J call TRBJ1-1; D remains ambiguous. Per germline, CDR1 SGHRS and CDR2 YFSETQ. The germline V and J ends were trimmed by 2 bases and 0 bases, with 11 bases remaining between them. The CDR3 spans 15 residues. The CDR3 is CASSFKGDMNTEAFF. In DNA, the CDR3 is TGCGCCAGCAGCTTTAAGGGCGACATGAACACTGAAGCTTTCTTT. The entire variable domain, with the rest obtained from reference TRBV5-1 and TRBJ1-1, is as follows: KAGVTQTPRYLIKTRGQQVTLSCSPISGHRSVSWYQQTPGQGLQFLFEYFSETQRNKGNFPGRFSGRQFSNSRSEMNVSTLELGDSALYLCASSFKGDMNTEAFFGQGTRLTVV.

This CDR3 is CASSQSSMANTGELFF. CDR3 sequence (DNA): TGCGCCAGCAGCCAATCTTCAATGGCGAACACCGGGGAGCTGTTTTTT. The V call is TRBV4-3, the J call TRBJ2-2, with D unclear. V was cut by 2 bases and J by 0 bases, with 10 bases left in between. The CDR3 runs 16 residues. Looked up from germline, CDR1 is LGHNA and CDR2 is YSLEER.

On this clonotype: This clone may be a read error of a much larger clone one base away. The chain carries TRBV7-2 and TRBJ2-4; D gene ambiguous. The length of the CDR3 is 13 residues. Germline loops: CDR1 SGHTA, CDR2 FQGNSA. The CDR3 DNA is TGTGCCGGCAGCTTAGGGCTAGAGAACATTCAGTACTTC. This codes for CAGSLGLENIQYF.

There are a few counts of this clonotype. The chain links TRBV30 to TRBJ1-6; TRBD1 might be the D (6 bases). Germline loops: CDR1 GTSNPN, CDR2 SVGIG (reference sequence). The CDR3 is 18 amino acids. Trimming pared 4 bases from V and 0 bases from J, leaving 19 bases between. The CDR3 spells CAWTMFRGLSSYNSPLHF. CDR3 coding DNA: TGTGCCTGGACGATGTTCAGGGGCCTGAGCTCCTATAATTCACCCCTCCACTTT.